Listed below are T cell receptor beta chains from one sample, sequenced in a study of T cell responses to AZD1222 COVID-19 vaccine. Libraries were prepared by immunoSEQ multiplex PCR; TCRdb keeps only in-frame clonotypes and omits some of them. The sample includes 160,000 or so clones, around 90% of them seen just once. This material consisted of peripheral blood, taken on day 0 of AZD1222 vaccination. The source of these receptors is an adult in good health. The CDR3 runs from the conserved cysteine through the conserved F or W. Not every row has a clone size; where given, it reads once, few, many or a size class.

V	size	J	CDR3
TRBV12-3/TRBV12-4	once	TRBJ2-7	CASSLWNNYEQYF
TRBV5-1	NA	TRBJ2-7	CASSLGLAGASYEQYF
TRBV5-4	NA	TRBJ1-2	CASSPRGQGSYGYTF
TRBV28	NA	TRBJ1-2	CASSEGGYTF
TRBV28	NA	TRBJ2-7	CASSSPSGISYEQYF
TRBV12-5	NA	TRBJ2-5	CASGPGRGAQYF
TRBV25-1	once	TRBJ2-7	CASSEGPGTGVPYEQYF
TRBV6-5	NA	TRBJ2-7	CASSYTSGRYEQYF
TRBV28	NA	TRBJ1-5	CASSLQSGGNQPQHF
TRBV19	NA	TRBJ1-5	CASSPGIYNQPQHF
TRBV23-1	once	TRBJ2-2	CASSQRVKVWTGQTGELFF
TRBV6-5	NA	TRBJ2-7	CASSSLPNPYEQYF
TRBV5-1	NA	TRBJ2-1	CASSLSGVLVNEQFF
TRBV11-2	NA	TRBJ2-5	CASSIGQNQETQYF
TRBV6-5	NA	TRBJ1-2	CASSPGTGRYGYTF
TRBV7-9	NA	TRBJ2-1	CASSPPSGGSNEQFF
TRBV5-1	NA	TRBJ2-3	CASSFGPGSADTQYF
TRBV11-2	NA	TRBJ2-3	CASSLGRDTQYF
TRBV6-5	NA	TRBJ2-7	CASRIGTSGAYEQYF
TRBV6-1	NA	TRBJ1-4	CASSEGDSLEKLFF
TRBV5-8	NA	TRBJ1-1	CASSFMNTEAFF
TRBV30	NA	TRBJ1-2	CMDRGFTGEYGYTF
TRBV11-3	NA	TRBJ1-1	CASSVAFVGQSTEAFF
TRBV3-1/TRBV3-2	NA	TRBJ1-1	CASSQYTGQQAFF
TRBV27	NA	TRBJ2-7	CASSPTRGSSSYEQYF
TRBV12-3/TRBV12-4	few	TRBJ1-6	CASSFPNSPLHF
TRBV7-9	NA	TRBJ1-2	CASLPDTVGYGYTF
TRBV28	few	TRBJ1-1	CASSLVGGTEAFF
TRBV7-9	once	TRBJ1-3	CASSPGQPYSGNTIYF
TRBV7-9	NA	TRBJ1-1	CASSPKATWTAGEAFF
TRBV5-4	NA	TRBJ2-2	CASRGGQGDTGELFF
TRBV12-5	NA	TRBJ2-4	CASGLQLGQGAAKNIQYF
TRBV19	NA	TRBJ2-4	CASSYPGQPKMDIQYF
TRBV3-1/TRBV3-2	NA	TRBJ1-2	CASSQGGGGYTF
TRBV7-9	NA	TRBJ1-2	CASSYGQKSYTF
TRBV7-3	NA	TRBJ2-1	CASSLKGSSYNEQFF